Below, 29 T cell receptor beta chains from the same sample are listed, as sequenced in a study of shared clonotypes between healthy human individuals. The data were produced by immunoSEQ multiplex PCR, yet TCRdb's version contains in-frame clones alone and is incomplete. The data contain around 340,000 clones, around four fifths of them seen just once; the ten biggest clones take up 10%. Material for sequencing was memory CD4+ T cells sorted from blood. The subset denotes: CD45RA-negative fraction. The receptors come from a young man in good health.

The V gene is TRBV7-2, the J gene TRBJ2-7; tentative D call: TRBD2 (7 bases). CDR3 length: 15 residues. Germline loops: CDR1 SGHTA, CDR2 FQGNSA. V lost 1 base to trimming and J lost 4 bases, with 14 bases between them. The CDR3 loop reads CASSLEGGAWYEQYF. CDR3 in DNA: TGTGCCAGCAGCTTAGAGGGGGGGGCGTGGTACGAGCAGTACTTC.

This clone was observed a few times. The chain is built from TRBV11-2 and TRBJ2-7; tentatively, D is TRBD1 or TRBD2 (5 bases each). The CDR3 extends over 13 amino acids. Between the trimmed V and J ends, which lost 2 bases and 5 bases, there was a span of 10 bases. Germline assignment: CDR1 SGHAT and CDR2 FQNNGV. CDR3 nucleotides: TGTGCCAGCAGCTTAAGCAGGGACCACGAGCAGTACTTC. This encodes CASSLSRDHEQYF.

The J gene is TRBJ2-2, the V gene TRBV5-1; D possibly corresponds to TRBD1 (6 bases). The CDR3 totals 13 residues. CDR1 and CDR2 (germline): SGHRS, YFSETQ. Trimming took 2 bases from V and 6 from J, leaving 8 bases between them. CDR3 sequence reads: CASSFRGSGELFF. CDR3 DNA sequence: TGCGCCAGCAGCTTCAGGGGTTCCGGGGAGCTGTTTTTT.

Here the CDR3 DNA reads TGTGCCAGCAGCCCCCGGACAGGGGTTGAAGCTTTCTTT. Translated: CASSPRTGVEAFF. The chain joins TRBV7-2 to TRBJ1-1, with 9 positions matching TRBD1. V shed 5 bases, J shed 7 bases, and the junction held 5 bases outside the gene matches. CDR3 length: 13 residues. Germline V gives CDR1 SGHTA, CDR2 FQGNSA.

The genes are TRBV7-2 and TRBJ2-3, with 11 bases matching TRBD1. V shed 5 bases and J 6 bases; nucleotides not matched to a gene: 7. The germline gives CDR1 SGHTA, CDR2 FQGNSA. The CDR3 loop spans 15 amino acids. CDR3 loop: CASSRDRGASDTQYF. CDR3 sequence (DNA): TGTGCCAGCAGCCGGGACAGGGGGGCATCGGATACGCAGTATTTT.

J is TRBJ2-7 and V is TRBV6-6; D ambiguous. Germline V lookup: CDR1 MNHNY, CDR2 SVGAGI (reference sequence). The CDR3 covers 13 residues. Deletions cut 0 bases from V and 4 bases from J, with 7 bases between. CDR3 region: CASSYSNRYEQYF. The CDR3 region has the DNA TGTGCCAGCAGTTACTCGAACAGATACGAGCAGTACTTC.

The V gene is TRBV15, the J gene TRBJ1-1; the match to TRBD1 covers 8 bases. CDR1 is LNHNV and CDR2 is YYDKDF in the germline V gene (reference sequence). V dropped 9 bases and J dropped 4; count of bases not matched to a gene: 7. This CDR3 has 13 amino acids. The CDR3 protein is CATNSRGLTEAFF. The CDR3 region has the DNA TGTGCCACTAACAGCAGGGGGCTCACTGAAGCTTTCTTT.

As to this clone: The sample has other DNA sequences that encode this CDR3 too. The chain is built from TRBV30 and TRBJ2-7; TRBD2 agrees at 8 bases. CDR1 GTSNPN and CDR2 SVGIG come from the germline V gene (reference sequence). The CDR3 is made up of 12 amino acids. V lost 2 bases and J lost 4; bases outside the gene matches: 1. CDR3 nucleotide sequence: TGTGCCTGGAGTAGCGGGGGATACGAGCAGTACTTC. This codes for CAWSSGGYEQYF. The full variable domain, rest sourced from reference TRBV30 and TRBJ2-7, is SQTIHQWPATLVQPVGSPLSLECTVEGTSNPNLYWYRQAAGRGLQLLFYSVGIGQISSEVPQNLSASRPQDRQFILSSKKLLLSDSGFYLCAWSSGGYEQYFGPGTRLTVT.

This clone came up once. The chain joins TRBV5-1 to TRBJ2-5; D unclear. This CDR3 has 13 residues. V was clipped by 1 base and J by 3 bases, with 7 bases between them. Germline CDR1 and CDR2: SGHRS and YFSETQ. CDR3 residues: CASSLREKETQYF. Here the CDR3 DNA reads TGCGCCAGCAGCTTGAGAGAGAAAGAGACCCAGTACTTC.

This chain connects TRBV13 to TRBJ1-3; the D is unclear. The CDR3 totals 14 residues. Germline-derived CDR1 and CDR2 are PRHDT and FYEKMQ (reference sequence). The V end was cut by 1 base, the J end by 7 bases, with 11 bases between. CDR3 loop: CASSLVTLGNTIYF. The CDR3 coding sequence is TGTGCCAGCAGCTTAGTTACTCTAGGGAACACCATATATTTT.

This clone was counted between two and nine times. V and J are TRBV4-3 and TRBJ1-2; D is possibly TRBD1 (6 bases). The CDR3 loop spans 14 amino acids. Germline loops: CDR1 LGHNA, CDR2 YSLEER. Trimming removed 4 bases from V and 5 bases from J, with 14 bases in between. CDR3 nucleotide sequence: TGCGCCAGCAGCCCCAGGGGCGATATTTATGGCTACACCTTC. It encodes CASSPRGDIYGYTF.

This clone has more than one count but fewer than ten. CDR3 coding DNA: TGCGCCAGCAGCCAAGAACGTCAGGGTACCACAGATACGCAGTATTTT. Translated, it gives CASSQERQGTTDTQYF. The gene calls are TRBV4-1 and TRBJ2-3; TRBD1 might be the D (5 bases). Between the trimmed V and J ends, which lost 0 bases and 2 bases, there was a span of 12 bases. The CDR3 is 16 residues long. Germline assignment: CDR1 MGHRA and CDR2 YSYEKL.

This clone occurred many times. The junction and the germline gene differ at one end; a read error may be behind it. The chain employs TRBV6-1 and TRBJ2-7; perhaps TRBD1 as D (6 bases). This CDR3 contains 12 residues. Per the germline V gene, CDR1 is MNHNS and CDR2 is SASEGT. This chain's CDR3 is CASSEGQATLRF. The CDR3 coding sequence is TGTGCCAGCAGTGAAGGACAGGCGACCCTGCGGTTC.

The chain recombines TRBV5-1 with TRBJ2-5; 8 bases map to TRBD1. Germline CDR1 and CDR2: SGHRS and YFSETQ. J lost 5 bases, V lost 2 bases, and 8 bases had no gene match. CDR3 length equals 15 residues. CDR3 DNA: TGCGCCAGCAGCTTAGTGACAGGGGTACAGGAGACCCAGTACTTC. Translated: CASSLVTGVQETQYF.

This clone was detected a few times. The chain combines TRBV5-4 with TRBJ2-2; 8 bases map to TRBD1. Losses at the gene ends were 4 bases for V and 7 bases for J; bases not matched to a gene: 9. Germline V lookup: CDR1 SGHNT, CDR2 YYREEE (reference sequence). CDR3 length equals 15 residues. This CDR3 is CASSDQDRDGGELFF. The CDR3, as DNA: TGTGCCAGCAGCGACCAGGACAGGGACGGCGGGGAGCTGTTTTTT.

This clone was detected a few times. The chain couples TRBV5-1 to TRBJ2-5, with a weak D call TRBD1 (6 bases). V was trimmed by 6 bases and J by 5 bases, leaving 14 bases between them. The CDR3 has 13 residues. Germline V gene lookup returns CDR1 SGHRS and CDR2 YFSETQ. The CDR3 sequence is CASTEQGGETQYF. Here the CDR3 DNA reads TGCGCCAGCACCGAACAGGGCGGCGAGACCCAGTACTTC.

The J gene is TRBJ2-7, the V gene TRBV5-1, with TRBD2 identical over 12 bases. Germline CDR1 reads SGHRS; CDR2 reads YFSETQ. The CDR3 is 19 residues long. Trimming removed 0 bases from V and 0 bases from J; junction bases left unmatched: 10. The CDR3 DNA reads TGCGCCAGCAGCTTGGTCGGCGGCGGGACTAGCGGGTACTCCTACGAGCAGTACTTC. This encodes CASSLVGGGTSGYSYEQYF.

This clone has more than one count but fewer than ten. The CDR3 region has the DNA TGTGCCAGCAGCCAAGATTCTAGGGGCGAATCAGCCCAGCATTTT. This sequence encodes CASSQDSRGESAQHF. This chain links TRBV4-2 with TRBJ1-5; D is possibly TRBD1 (5 bases). The germline gives CDR1 LGHNA, CDR2 YNFKEQ. The CDR3 covers 15 residues. V lost 0 bases and J lost 11, with 17 bases in between.

This chain uses TRBV5-4 with TRBJ1-2, with D tentatively TRBD1 (5 bases). Germline V gene lookup returns CDR1 SGHNT and CDR2 YYREEE (reference sequence). V was trimmed by 5 bases and J by 4 bases, leaving 18 bases between them. This CDR3 is 15 amino acids long. CDR3 coding DNA: TGTGCCAGCAGGACCCGTTTGGGGGGGGGCTATGGCTACACCTTC. Translation: CASRTRLGGGYGYTF.

The chain joins TRBV11-2 to TRBJ2-2; D perhaps matches TRBD2 (5 bases). Per the germline V gene, CDR1 is SGHAT and CDR2 is FQNNGV. The CDR3 has 14 amino acids. With 5 bases removed from V and 2 bases from J, the gap between germline ends came to 9 bases. CDR3 in amino acids: CASSPDFNTGELFF. The CDR3 DNA follows: TGTGCCAGCAGCCCGGACTTTAACACCGGGGAGCTGTTTTTT.

The rearrangement joins TRBV30 to TRBJ2-3, with D uncertain. The CDR3 is made up of 12 amino acids. V was clipped by 3 bases and J by 3 bases, with 7 bases between them. Germline CDR1 reads GTSNPN; CDR2 reads SVGIG (reference sequence). This chain's CDR3 is CAWRTLTDTQYF. The CDR3 region has the DNA TGTGCCTGGAGGACACTGACAGATACGCAGTATTTT.

The count of this clone is one. The rearrangement uses TRBV4-2 and TRBJ1-4, with a tentative D call TRBD1 (6 bases). V was cut by 1 base and J by 6 bases, with 9 bases left in between. Germline V lookup: CDR1 LGHNA, CDR2 YNFKEQ. This CDR3 is built from 14 residues. The CDR3 loop is CASSQGGADEKLFF. The CDR3 bases are TGTGCCAGCAGCCAAGGGGGGGCGGATGAAAAACTGTTTTTT.

This clone was observed a single time. The J gene is TRBJ2-2, the V gene TRBV5-5; possible D gene TRBD2, 6 bases. The ends were cut back, 1 base at V and 3 bases at J, with 7 bases in the middle. The CDR3 extends over 14 amino acids. Germline lookup yields CDR1 SGHKS and CDR2 YYEKEE (reference sequence). CDR3 in DNA: TGTGCCAGCAGCTTGTCGGGGGACACCGGGGAGCTGTTTTTT. It translates to CASSLSGDTGELFF.

The gene calls are TRBV5-4 and TRBJ2-2; D is undetermined. Trimming removed 5 bases from V and 5 bases from J, with 13 bases in between. The CDR3 extends over 14 amino acids. CDR1 and CDR2 (germline): SGHNT, YYREEE (reference sequence). This CDR3 is CASRSAAITGELFF. The DNA of the CDR3 is TGTGCCAGCAGATCCGCCGCCATTACCGGGGAGCTGTTTTTT.

The CDR3 bases are TGTGCCAGCAGCTTCGCGAGCTCCCCCTACAATGAGCAGTTCTTC. The encoded protein is CASSFASSPYNEQFF. V usage is TRBV11-3 and J usage is TRBJ2-1, with D unclear. Germline V gene data show CDR1 as SGHNT and CDR2 as YENEEA. The V end was cut by 3 bases, the J end by 2 bases, with 11 bases between. The CDR3 sequence is 15 residues long.

The chain combines TRBV5-1 with TRBJ2-1; 7 bases line up with TRBD2. The junction had 15 bases not matched to a gene; V was cut back by 1 base and J by 8 bases. There are 17 residues in the CDR3. CDR1 is SGHRS and CDR2 is YFSETQ in the germline V gene. As DNA, the CDR3 is TGCGCCAGCAGCTTGTATCTCACCGCGGGAGTAGGCGATGAGCAGTTCTTC. Its protein product is CASSLYLTAGVGDEQFF.

The chain joins TRBV10-3 to TRBJ1-2; a weak D match, TRBD1 (6 bases). The germline V and J ends were trimmed by 11 bases and 2 bases, with 21 bases remaining between them. Germline V gives CDR1 ENHRY, CDR2 SYGVKD. This CDR3 is built from 15 residues. Written as DNA, the CDR3 is TGTGCCGGGGGGGCCGGGACTCCGGGAAACTATGGCTACACCTTC. Protein product: CAGGAGTPGNYGYTF.

This rearrangement joins TRBV11-1 to TRBJ2-7; no firm D call. Trimming cost V 4 bases and J 3 bases, with 10 bases left between them. This CDR3 has 13 amino acids. Germline V gene lookup returns CDR1 SGHAT and CDR2 FQDESV (reference sequence). CDR3 sequence: CASSSVSHYEQYF. CDR3 sequence (DNA): TGTGCCAGCAGCTCGGTCAGCCACTACGAGCAGTACTTC.

In its sample, this clone was seen once. The V call is TRBV19, the J call TRBJ2-7, with D unresolved. There are 13 residues in the CDR3. The germline V gene encodes CDR1 LNHDA and CDR2 SQIVND (reference sequence). V lost 3 bases to trimming and J lost 6 bases, with 12 bases between them. CDR3 loop: CASSIKVAGEQYF. The CDR3, as DNA: TGTGCCAGTAGTATTAAGGTTGCCGGCGAGCAGTACTTC. Combining the CDR3 with reference TRBV19 and TRBJ2-7 gives the whole variable domain DGGITQSPKYLFRKEGQNVTLSCEQNLNHDAMYWYRQDPGQGLRLIYYSQIVNDFQKGDIAEGYSVSREKKESFPLTVTSAQKNPTAFYLCASSIKVAGEQYFGPGTRLTVT.